The present entry profiles one T cell receptor beta chain with its context. Its antigen is undetermined. Being one base from a much bigger clone, this may be a read error. Study-wide results and limits: Tumor Tregs overlapped most with tumor, then blood, naive CD4+ cells.

The V gene's germline CDR1 is LGHNA and CDR2 YSLEER. The CDR3 sequence is 14 residues long. Semi-nested PCR with Nested Universal Primer A followed constant-region reverse priming of full-length variable regions. TCRdb reprocessed the 5' RACE reads with MiXCR, giving one entry per CDR3 protein. The table has some 62,000 distinct CDR3 sequences, around 30% seen once; the top ten hold 2% to 2.5%. Purified naive CD4+ T cells were depleted of CD25+ Tregs. The sequencing input was tumor-infiltrating naive CD4+ T cells sorted from the breast tumor. Subset defined: naive CD4+ T cells, CD4+CD45RA+CD25-. The receptor was isolated from a female donor with breast cancer. The chain has TRBV4-3 and TRBJ2-5; D is unresolved. The CDR3 reads CTSSPFRLGETQYF. The CDR3 bases are TGCACCAGCAGCCCCTTTAGGCTGGGAGAGACCCAGTACTTC.